Sequencing of this TCR beta chain was carried out in a study of T cell repertoires in cytomegalovirus infection. For the study at large: Public TCR beta signatures marked donors with CMV infection and the matching HLA.

General observations from the study: Clonotype analysis showed dominance of the ex vivo response by HLA-C-restricted CMV-specific TCR beta clonotypes. Summed frequency of shared TCR beta families picked out CMV carriers who also had the relevant HLA.

This clonotype was observed a few times. What it binds is unknown. TCRdb reprocessed the reads via MiXCR and lists one record per CDR3 protein. The sample lists 290,000 or so distinct CDR3 sequences; around 9.6% were seen once. This CDR3 is built from 15 residues. The ends lost 1 base at V and 2 bases at J; junction bases unmatched: 2. Germline CDR1 and CDR2: SGHTA and FQGNSA. Sequencing was carried out using PBMCs. This receptor was obtained from a human donor in good health (CMV status not recorded). Some clones in this sample may be carry-over from other donors' samples. V gene TRBV7-2 combines with J gene TRBJ2-1; 7 bases agree with TRBD1. The CDR3 reads CASSLDGQAYNEQFF. DNA for the CDR3: TGTGCCAGCAGCTTAGATGGACAGGCCTACAATGAGCAGTTCTTC.